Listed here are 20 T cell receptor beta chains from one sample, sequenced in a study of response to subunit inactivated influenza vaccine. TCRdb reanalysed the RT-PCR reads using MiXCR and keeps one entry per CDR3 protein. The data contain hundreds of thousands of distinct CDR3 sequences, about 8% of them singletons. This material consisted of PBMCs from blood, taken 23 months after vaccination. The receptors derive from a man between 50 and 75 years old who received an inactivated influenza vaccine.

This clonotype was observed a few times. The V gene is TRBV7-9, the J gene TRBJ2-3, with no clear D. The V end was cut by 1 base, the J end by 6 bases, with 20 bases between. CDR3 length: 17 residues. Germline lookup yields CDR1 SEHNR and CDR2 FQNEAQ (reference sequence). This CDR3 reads CASSLGMAGPRLDTQYF. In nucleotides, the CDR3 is TGTGCCAGCAGCTTAGGTATGGCTGGCCCGAGGTTGGATACGCAGTATTTT.

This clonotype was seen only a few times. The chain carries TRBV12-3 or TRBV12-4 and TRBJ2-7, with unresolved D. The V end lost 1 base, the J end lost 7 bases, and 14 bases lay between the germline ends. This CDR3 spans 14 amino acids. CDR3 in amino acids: CASSLGGGLTEQYF. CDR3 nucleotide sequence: TGTGCCAGCAGTTTAGGGGGTGGGCTTACGGAGCAGTACTTC.

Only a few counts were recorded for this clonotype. In DNA form, the CDR3 reads TGTGCCATCAGCCGCGGGACGGGTGGAGGCTACGAGCAGTACTTC. Translating it yields CAISRGTGGGYEQYF. V is TRBV10-3 and J is TRBJ2-7, with D possibly TRBD2 on 6 matching bases. V was shortened by 6 bases and J by 3 bases, with 18 bases between the two germline ends. The CDR3 is made up of 15 amino acids. The germline gives CDR1 ENHRY, CDR2 SYGVKD.

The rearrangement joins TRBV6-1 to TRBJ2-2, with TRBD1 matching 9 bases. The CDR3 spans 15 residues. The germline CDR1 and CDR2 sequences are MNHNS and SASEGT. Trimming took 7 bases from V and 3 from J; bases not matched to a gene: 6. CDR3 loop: CASTRTGAYTGELFF. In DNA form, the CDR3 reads TGTGCCAGCACCCGGACAGGGGCCTACACCGGGGAGCTGTTTTTT.

The CDR3 nucleotides read TGTGCCAGCAGCCTAAAAATAGACAGGGGTCAAGAGACCCAGTACTTC. This encodes CASSLKIDRGQETQYF. The chain combines TRBV7-6 with TRBJ2-5, with 8 bases fitting TRBD1. This CDR3 comprises 16 residues. The V gene's germline CDR1 is SGHVS and CDR2 FNYEAQ. Trimming took 5 bases from V and 2 from J; bases not matched to a gene: 10.

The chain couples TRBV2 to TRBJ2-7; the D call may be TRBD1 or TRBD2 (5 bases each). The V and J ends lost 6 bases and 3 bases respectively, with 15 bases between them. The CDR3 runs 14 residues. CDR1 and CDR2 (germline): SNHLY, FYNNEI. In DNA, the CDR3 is TGTGCCAGCAGCCGGGACGCGGGCGTCTACGAGCAGTACTTC. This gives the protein CASSRDAGVYEQYF.

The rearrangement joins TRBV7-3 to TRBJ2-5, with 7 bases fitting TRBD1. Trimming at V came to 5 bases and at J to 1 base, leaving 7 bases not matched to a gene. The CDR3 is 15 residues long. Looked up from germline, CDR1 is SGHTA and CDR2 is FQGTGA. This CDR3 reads CASSPNRGFQETQYF. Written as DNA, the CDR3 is TGTGCCAGCAGCCCGAACAGGGGATTCCAAGAGACCCAGTACTTC.

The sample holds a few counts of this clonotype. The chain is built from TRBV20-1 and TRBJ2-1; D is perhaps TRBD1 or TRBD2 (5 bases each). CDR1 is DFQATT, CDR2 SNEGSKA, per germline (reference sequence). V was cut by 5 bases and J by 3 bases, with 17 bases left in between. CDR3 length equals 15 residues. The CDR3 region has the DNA TGCAGTGCTCTCCCCCCGGGACCGCTCTACAATGAGCAGTTCTTC. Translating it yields CSALPPGPLYNEQFF.

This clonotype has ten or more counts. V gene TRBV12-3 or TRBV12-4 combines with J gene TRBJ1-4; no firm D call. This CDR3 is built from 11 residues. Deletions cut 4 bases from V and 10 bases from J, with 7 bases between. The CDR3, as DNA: TGTGCCAGCAGTTCGACCCGAAAACTGTTTTTT. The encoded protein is CASSSTRKLFF.

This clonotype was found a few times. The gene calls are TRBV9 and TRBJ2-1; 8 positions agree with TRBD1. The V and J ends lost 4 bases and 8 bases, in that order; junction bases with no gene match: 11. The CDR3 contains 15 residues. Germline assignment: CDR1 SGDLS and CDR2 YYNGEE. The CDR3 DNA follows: TGTGCCAGCAGCCCCGACCCTGGACAGGGCTATGAGCAGTTCTTC. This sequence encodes CASSPDPGQGYEQFF.

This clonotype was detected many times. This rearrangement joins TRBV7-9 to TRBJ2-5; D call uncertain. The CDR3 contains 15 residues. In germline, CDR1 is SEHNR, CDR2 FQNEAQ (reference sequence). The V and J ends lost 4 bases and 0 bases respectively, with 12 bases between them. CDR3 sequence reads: CASSSGPGNQETQYF. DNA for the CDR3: TGTGCCAGCAGCTCCGGGCCTGGTAACCAAGAGACCCAGTACTTC.

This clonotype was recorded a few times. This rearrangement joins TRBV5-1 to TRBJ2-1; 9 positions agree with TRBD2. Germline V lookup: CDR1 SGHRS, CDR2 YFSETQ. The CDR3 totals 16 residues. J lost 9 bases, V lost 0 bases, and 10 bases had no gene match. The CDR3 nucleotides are TGCGCCAGCAGCTTGGGGGGACTAGCCGGCTTTGTTGAGCAGTTCTTC. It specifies CASSLGGLAGFVEQFF.

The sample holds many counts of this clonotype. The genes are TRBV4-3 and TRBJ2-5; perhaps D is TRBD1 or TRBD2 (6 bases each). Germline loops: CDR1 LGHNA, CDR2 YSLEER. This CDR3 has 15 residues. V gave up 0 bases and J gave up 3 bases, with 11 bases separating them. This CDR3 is CASSQDGRTEETQYF. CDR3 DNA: TGCGCCAGCAGCCAAGATGGGAGGACAGAAGAGACCCAGTACTTC.

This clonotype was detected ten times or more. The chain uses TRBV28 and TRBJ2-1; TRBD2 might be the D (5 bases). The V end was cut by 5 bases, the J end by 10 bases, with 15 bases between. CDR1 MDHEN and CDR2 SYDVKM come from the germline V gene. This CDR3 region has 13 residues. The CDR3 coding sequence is TGTGCCAGCAGTCGACCCAGAGAGGGCGAGCAGTTCTTC. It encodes CASSRPREGEQFF.

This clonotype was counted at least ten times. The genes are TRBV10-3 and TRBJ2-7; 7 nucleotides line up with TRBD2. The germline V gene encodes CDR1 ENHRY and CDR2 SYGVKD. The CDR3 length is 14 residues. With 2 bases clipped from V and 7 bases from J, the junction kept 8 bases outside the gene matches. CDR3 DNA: TGTGCCATCAGTGAGAAGCGGGACGGAGCGGAGCAGTACTTC. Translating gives CAISEKRDGAEQYF.

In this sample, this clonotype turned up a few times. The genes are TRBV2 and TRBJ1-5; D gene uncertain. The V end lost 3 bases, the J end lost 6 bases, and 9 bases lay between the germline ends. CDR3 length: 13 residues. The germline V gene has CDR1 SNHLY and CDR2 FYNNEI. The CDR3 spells CASSDQRAQPQHF. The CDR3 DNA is TGTGCCAGCAGTGACCAAAGGGCTCAGCCCCAGCATTTT. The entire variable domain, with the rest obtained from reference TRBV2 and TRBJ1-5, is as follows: EPEVTQTPSHQVTQMGQEVILRCVPISNHLYFYWYRQILGQKVEFLVSFYNNEISEKSEIFDDQFSVERPDGSNFTLKIRSTKLEDSAMYFCASSDQRAQPQHFGDGTRLSIL.

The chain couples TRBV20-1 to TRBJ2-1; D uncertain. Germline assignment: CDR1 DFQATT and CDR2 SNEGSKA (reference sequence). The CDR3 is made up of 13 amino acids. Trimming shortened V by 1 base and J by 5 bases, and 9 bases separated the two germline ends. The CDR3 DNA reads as TGCAGTGCTAGAGCCCCCTATGACAATGAGCAGTTCTTC. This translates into CSARAPYDNEQFF.

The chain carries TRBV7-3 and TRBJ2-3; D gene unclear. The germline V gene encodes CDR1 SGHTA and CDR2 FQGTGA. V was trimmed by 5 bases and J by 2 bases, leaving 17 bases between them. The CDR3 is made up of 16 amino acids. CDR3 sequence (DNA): TGTGCCAGCAGCCTGGGTGGATTCGCCGCCACAGATACGCAGTATTTT. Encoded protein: CASSLGGFAATDTQYF.

The CDR3 DNA reads TGCAGTGCTAATGGGGGAAACACAGATACGCAGTATTTT. Its protein is CSANGGNTDTQYF. The chain uses TRBV20-1 and TRBJ2-3; D may match TRBD1 or TRBD2 (5 bases each). The CDR3 contains 13 residues. Germline CDR1 and CDR2: DFQATT and SNEGSKA (reference sequence). Trimming shortened V by 4 bases and J by 2 bases, and 10 bases separated the two germline ends.

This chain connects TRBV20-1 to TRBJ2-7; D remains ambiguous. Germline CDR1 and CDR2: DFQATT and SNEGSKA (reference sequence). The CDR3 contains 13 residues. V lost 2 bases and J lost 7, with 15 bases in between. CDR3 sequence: CSARPHLGREQYF. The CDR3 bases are TGCAGTGCTAGACCCCACCTGGGTCGGGAGCAGTACTTC.